This TCR beta chain was retrieved from a study of blood T cell repertoires in COVID-19. Looking at the study overall: Researchers got acute and convalescent COVID-19 samples from the United States, Italy and Spain.

Original processing methods: Scientists estimated how many nucleated cells there were by amplifying reference gene primers. Data came from immunoSEQ multiplex PCR; TCRdb stores just in-frame clones and leaves some out. Clone size and V and J calls were adopted from that table, with D and trimming inferred from the DNA. There are approximately 210,000 clones in the sample; about four fifths occur only once, and 2.5% to 3% lies in the top ten. This clone was observed a handful of times. Germline V gene sequence: CDR1 SGHRS, CDR2 YFSETQ. CDR3 length: 15 amino acids. V shed 4 bases and J 2 bases; nucleotides not matched to a gene: 5.

This rearrangement joins TRBV5-1 to TRBJ2-7; TRBD1 aligns across 11 bases. The origin of this receptor is a woman between 40 and 55 years old with active or convalescent COVID-19. The sequenced material came from peripheral blood. The CDR3 DNA follows: TGCGCCAGCAGCACCGGACAGGGGGCAGCCTACGAGCAGTACTTC. This gives the protein CASSTGQGAAYEQYF.